This T cell receptor (beta chain) is drawn from a study of T-cell reconstitution after alpha-beta-depleted transplantation in children. This clonotype was observed many times. Its antigen remains unidentified. Per the germline V gene, CDR1 is WSHSY and CDR2 is SAAADI. Trimming at V came to 6 bases and at J to 5 bases, leaving 6 bases not matched to a gene. CDR3 length equals 15 residues. Findings and limits, study-wide: Expanded graft clones, several hundred of them, were reportedly the source of alpha-beta T cells about two months after transplant. Day-60 TCRbeta diversity that was high in some patients was derived from surviving recipient T cells and thymic progenitors. Diversity and T-cell counts at one year after transplant derived mostly from new T cells.

Unique molecular identifiers were incorporated during preparation of the TCRbeta library. Using its own MiXCR run on the PCR reads, TCRdb lists one record per CDR3 protein. Among tens of thousands of distinct CDR3 sequences, 4.9% were seen once, and the ten largest hold about 19%. Sequenced here: PBMCs, mostly from graft donor cells, sampled 180 days after TCRalphabeta/CD19-depleted stem cell transplant. The source is a boy under three years old who had a stem cell transplant for acute myeloid leukemia, so the T cells may come from the graft donor. J is TRBJ2-1 and V is TRBV10-2, with 11 bases aligning to TRBD2. CDR3 protein: CASRPGTSGHNEQFF. The CDR3 DNA follows: TGCGCCAGCAGACCCGGGACTAGCGGTCACAATGAGCAGTTCTTC.